The subject of this entry is one TCR beta chain. Its antigen is still unknown. Trimming removed 6 bases from V and 7 bases from J, with 16 bases in between. CDR3 length equals 13 residues. From germline, CDR1 is DFQATT and CDR2 SNEGSKA (reference sequence). These patients, aged 18 to 65, had recently diagnosed hyperthyroidism lasting under 2 months. Uncontrolled infection, other autoimmune disease, pregnancy or lactation led to exclusion. Amplified TCR beta CDR3 regions derived from RNA transcripts. HTBI primers were the set used in a first-round RT-PCR of the TCR CDR3. TCRdb independently ran MiXCR on the multiplex PCR reads; one entry per CDR3 protein. Here the sample spans more than 550,000 distinct CDR3 sequences, under 20% being singletons. The data are from a study of T cells in Graves' hyperthyroidism and ophthalmopathy. Findings of the study overall: Median prediction lead before ophthalmopathy onset was around 7 months with the model. The majority of expanded thyroid clonotypes above 0.001 also appeared in blood.

Sequenced input: blood. This receptor was taken from a woman in her forties or fifties with Graves' hyperthyroidism that later progressed to Graves' ophthalmopathy. The chain links TRBV20-1 to TRBJ1-5; D remains ambiguous. CDR3: CSAFIGVGQPQHF. CDR3 nucleotide sequence: TGCAGTGCGTTCATCGGGGTTGGGCAGCCCCAGCATTTT.